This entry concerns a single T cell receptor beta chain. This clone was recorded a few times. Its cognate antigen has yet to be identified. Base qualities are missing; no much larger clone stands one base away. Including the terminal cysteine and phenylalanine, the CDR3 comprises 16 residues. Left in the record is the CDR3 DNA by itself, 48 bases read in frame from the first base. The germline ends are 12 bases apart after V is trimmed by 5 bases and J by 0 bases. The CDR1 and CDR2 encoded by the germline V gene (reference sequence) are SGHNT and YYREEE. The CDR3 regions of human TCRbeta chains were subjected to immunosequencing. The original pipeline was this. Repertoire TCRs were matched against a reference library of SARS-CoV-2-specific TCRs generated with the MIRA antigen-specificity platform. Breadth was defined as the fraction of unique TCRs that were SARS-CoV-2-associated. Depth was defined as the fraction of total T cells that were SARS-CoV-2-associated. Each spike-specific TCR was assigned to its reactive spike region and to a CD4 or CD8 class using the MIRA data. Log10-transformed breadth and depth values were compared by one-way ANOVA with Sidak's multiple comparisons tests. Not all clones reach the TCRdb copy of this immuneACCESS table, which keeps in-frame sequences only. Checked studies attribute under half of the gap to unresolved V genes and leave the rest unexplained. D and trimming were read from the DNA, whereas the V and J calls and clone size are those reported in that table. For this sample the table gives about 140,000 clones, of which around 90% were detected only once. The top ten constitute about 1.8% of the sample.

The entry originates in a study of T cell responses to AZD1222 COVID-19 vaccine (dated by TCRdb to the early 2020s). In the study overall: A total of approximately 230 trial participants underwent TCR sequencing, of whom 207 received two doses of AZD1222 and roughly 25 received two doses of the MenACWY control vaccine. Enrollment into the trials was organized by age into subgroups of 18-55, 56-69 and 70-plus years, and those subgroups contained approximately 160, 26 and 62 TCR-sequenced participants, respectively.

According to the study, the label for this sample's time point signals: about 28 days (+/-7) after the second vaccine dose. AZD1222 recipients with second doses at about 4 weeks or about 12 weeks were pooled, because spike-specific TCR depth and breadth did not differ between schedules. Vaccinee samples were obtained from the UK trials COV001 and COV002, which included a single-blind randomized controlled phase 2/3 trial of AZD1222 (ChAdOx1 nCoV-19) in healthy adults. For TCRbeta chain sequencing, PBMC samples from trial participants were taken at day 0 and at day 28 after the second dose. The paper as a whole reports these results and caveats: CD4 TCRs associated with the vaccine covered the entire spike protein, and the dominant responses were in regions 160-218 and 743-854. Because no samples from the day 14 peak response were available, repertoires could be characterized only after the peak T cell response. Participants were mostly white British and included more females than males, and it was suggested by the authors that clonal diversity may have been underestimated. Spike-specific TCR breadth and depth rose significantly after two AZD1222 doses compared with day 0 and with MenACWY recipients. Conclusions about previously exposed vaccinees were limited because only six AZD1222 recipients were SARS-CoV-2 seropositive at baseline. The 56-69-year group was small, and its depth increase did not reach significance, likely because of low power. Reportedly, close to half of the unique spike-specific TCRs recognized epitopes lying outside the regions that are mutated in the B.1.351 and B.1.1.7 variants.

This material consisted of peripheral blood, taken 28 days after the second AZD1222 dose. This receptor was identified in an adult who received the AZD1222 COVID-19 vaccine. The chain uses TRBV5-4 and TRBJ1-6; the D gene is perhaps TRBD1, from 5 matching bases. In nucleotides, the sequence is TGTGCCAGCAGGTCTCGGGGGAGCTCCTATAATTCACCCCTCCACTTT. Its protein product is CASRSRGSSYNSPLHF.